The rows below give T cell receptor beta chains drawn from one sample of a study of post-analysis software for immune sequencing data. Each CDR3 protein gets one entry after TCRdb re-called the PCR reads with MiXCR. The top ten hold about 11% of the sample, which has roughly 670,000 distinct CDR3 sequences, more than 50% seen once. Sequencing was performed on blood. The source of these receptors is a girl aged 2 to 10 with multiple sclerosis. CDR3s include the opening cysteine and the closing phenylalanine or tryptophan. Where a row states a size, it is once, few, many or the class of an expanded clone; other rows omit it.

v_gene	j_gene	abundance	CDR3aa
TRBV12-5	TRBJ2-3	-	CASGLVRGQGRGDTQYF
TRBV5-1	TRBJ1-1	-	CASSFRDPNTEAFF
TRBV2	TRBJ2-1	-	CASSREGGSNDEQFF
TRBV4-1	TRBJ2-2	-	CASSQEGDLTGELFF
TRBV5-1	TRBJ2-1	-	CASSYLGQGMILKEENEQFF
TRBV7-2	TRBJ1-2	-	CASSPGSGLFYGYTF
TRBV20-1	TRBJ2-2	-	CSAGSGGNTGELFF
TRBV20-1	TRBJ2-5	once	CRAAGQTGNRETQYF
TRBV10-3	TRBJ2-7	-	CAISESGFEQYF
TRBV12-3/TRBV12-4	TRBJ2-1	once	CASSRAGWNYNEQFF